This T cell receptor beta chain originates from a study of T cell repertoires in cytomegalovirus infection. TCRdb recomputed calls from the reads with MiXCR, one row per CDR3 protein. The data show hundreds of thousands of distinct CDR3 sequences, approximately 30% seen once. This clonotype was seen repeatedly, ten times or more. Its antigen is still unknown. V was clipped by 2 bases and J by 4 bases, with 12 bases between them. The CDR3 runs to 15 residues. Germline assignment: CDR1 KGHDR and CDR2 SFDVKD. Overall study results and limits: Frequencies of public TCR beta families were cumulated, and this identified carriers of CMV plus the relevant HLA.

The material sequenced was cultured CD8+ T cells from PBMCs, taken from culture after CMV antigen stimulation. The sequence was obtained from a human donor in good health (CMV status not recorded). Some clones in this sample may be carry-over from other donors' samples. The chain recombines TRBV24-1 with TRBJ2-3, with a possible D match to TRBD1 (6 bases). This CDR3 is CATSDSSQGPDTQYF. Here the CDR3 DNA reads TGTGCCACCAGTGATTCGTCCCAGGGGCCAGATACGCAGTATTTT.